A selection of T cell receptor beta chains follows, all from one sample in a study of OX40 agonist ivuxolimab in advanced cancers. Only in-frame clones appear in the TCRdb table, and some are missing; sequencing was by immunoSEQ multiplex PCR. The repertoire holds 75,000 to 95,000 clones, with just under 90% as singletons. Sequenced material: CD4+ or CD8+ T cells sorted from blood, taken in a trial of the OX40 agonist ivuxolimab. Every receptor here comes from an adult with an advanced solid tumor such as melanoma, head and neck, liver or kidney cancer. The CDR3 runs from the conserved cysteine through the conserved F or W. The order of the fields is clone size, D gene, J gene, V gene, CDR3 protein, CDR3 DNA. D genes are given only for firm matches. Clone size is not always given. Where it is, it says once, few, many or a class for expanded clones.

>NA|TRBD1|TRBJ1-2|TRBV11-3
CASSYGQGSLYGYTF
TGTGCCAGCAGCTACGGACAGGGATCACTCTATGGCTACACCTTC
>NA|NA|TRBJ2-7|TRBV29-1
CSVEVQGLSYEQYF
TGCAGCGTTGAAGTGCAGGGCCTCTCCTACGAGCAGTACTTC
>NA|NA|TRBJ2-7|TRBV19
CASSISQGSDEQYF
TGTGCCAGTAGTATATCTCAGGGTAGCGACGAGCAGTACTTC
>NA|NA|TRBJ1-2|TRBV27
CASSSAGQIYGYTF
TGTGCCAGCAGTTCCGCCGGACAGATCTATGGCTACACCTTC
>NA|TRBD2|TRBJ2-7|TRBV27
CASSLAGGPGEQYF
TGTGCCAGCAGTTTAGCGGGAGGGCCTGGCGAGCAGTACTTC
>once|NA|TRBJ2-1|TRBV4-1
CASSQDSGFSSYNEQFF
TGCGCCAGCAGCCAAGATTCCGGGTTCAGCTCCTACAATGAGCAGTTCTTC
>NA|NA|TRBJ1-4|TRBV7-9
CASSPAQDATNEKLFF
TGTGCCAGCAGCCCAGCACAGGATGCAACTAATGAAAAACTGTTTTTT
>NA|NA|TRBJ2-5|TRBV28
CASSLLGGQETQYF
TGTGCCAGCAGTTTACTGGGGGGCCAAGAGACCCAGTACTTC
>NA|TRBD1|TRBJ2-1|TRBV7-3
CASSSPGQGERNEQFF
TGTGCCAGCAGCTCACCGGGACAGGGAGAGCGCAATGAGCAGTTCTTC
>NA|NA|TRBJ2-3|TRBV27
CASSPLGGPYTQYF
TGTGCCAGCAGCCCCCTGGGCGGCCCCTATACGCAGTATTTT
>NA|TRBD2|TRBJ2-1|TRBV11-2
CASSFGGRATEQFF
TGTGCCAGCAGCTTTGGTGGGAGGGCCACTGAGCAGTTCTTC
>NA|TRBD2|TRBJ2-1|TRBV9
CASSVSGLASYYNEQFF
TGTGCCAGCAGCGTCTCGGGACTAGCCTCCTACTACAATGAGCAGTTCTTC
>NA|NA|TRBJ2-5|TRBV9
CASSVGGATGETQYF
TGTGCCAGCAGCGTTGGGGGGGCAACCGGAGAGACCCAGTACTTC
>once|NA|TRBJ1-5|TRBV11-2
CASSPSGGYGEPQHF
TGTGCCAGCAGCCCTAGCGGCGGTTACGGGGAGCCCCAGCATTTT
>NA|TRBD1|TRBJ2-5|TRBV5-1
CASSAGQDQTQYF
TGCGCCAGCAGCGCGGGACAGGATCAGACCCAGTACTTC
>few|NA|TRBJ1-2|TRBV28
CASSTGVGGYTF
TGTGCCAGCAGCACGGGGGTTGGAGGCTACACCTTC
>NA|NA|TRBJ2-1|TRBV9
CASSVGPSLWNEQFF
TGTGCCAGCAGCGTGGGACCCTCGCTGTGGAATGAGCAGTTCTTC
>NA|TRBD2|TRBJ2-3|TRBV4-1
CASSLLGLAADTQYF
TGCGCCAGCAGCCTATTAGGACTAGCTGCAGATACGCAGTATTTT
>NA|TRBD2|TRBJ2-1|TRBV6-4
CASSVRTSAFNEQFF
TGTGCCAGCAGTGTCCGGACTAGCGCTTTCAATGAGCAGTTCTTC
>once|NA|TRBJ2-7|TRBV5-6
CASRPGPSYEQYF
TGTGCCAGCAGGCCGGGACCCTCCTACGAGCAGTACTTC
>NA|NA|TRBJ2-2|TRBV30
CAWYGTPNTGELFF
TGTGCCTGGTACGGGACACCGAACACCGGGGAGCTGTTTTTT
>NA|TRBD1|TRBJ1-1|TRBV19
CASRRQGRNTEAFF
TGTGCCAGTAGGCGACAGGGGCGAAACACTGAAGCTTTCTTT
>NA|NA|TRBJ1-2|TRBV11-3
CASSLEGTDYGYTF
TGTGCCAGCAGCTTAGAGGGTACAGACTATGGCTACACCTTC